These T cell receptor beta chains were read from a single sample in a study of follicular helper T cells after annual influenza vaccination. Repertoires were generated with immunoSEQ multiplex PCR, while TCRdb's copy carries only in-frame clones and drops some. Among roughly 10,000 clones, about 84% were seen once, and the ten largest hold 3% to 4.5%. Sequencing used CXCR5+ CD38- circulating T follicular helper cells from blood, obtained on the day of influenza vaccination. Source of these receptors: an adult who received the influenza vaccine. The CDR3 runs from the conserved cysteine through the conserved F or W. D genes are given only for firm matches. Clone size appears in some rows only: once, few, many, or a class for an expanded clone.

V	D	size	J	CDR3	DNA
TRBV27	.	.	TRBJ1-1	CASSLVRDTEAFF	TGTGCCAGCAGTTTAGTACGGGACACTGAAGCTTTCTTT
TRBV19	TRBD1	.	TRBJ1-2	CATRDRGGNGYTF	TGTGCCACCAGGGACAGGGGAGGGAATGGCTACACCTTC
TRBV11-2	.	.	TRBJ1-2	CASSPPNYGYTF	TGTGCCAGCAGCCCACCAAACTATGGCTACACCTTC
TRBV6-6	.	.	TRBJ2-5	CASSPQEYQETQYF	TGTGCCAGCAGTCCACAGGAGTATCAAGAGACCCAGTACTTC
TRBV5-1	.	.	TRBJ2-1	CASSVRDGRYEQFF	TGCGCCAGCAGCGTCCGGGACGGCCGTTATGAGCAGTTCTTC
TRBV5-5	.	.	TRBJ2-2	CASSLRAGAERTGELFF	TGTGCCAGCAGCCTTCGAGCAGGGGCAGAGCGCACCGGGGAGCTGTTTTTT
TRBV2	.	.	TRBJ2-3	CASSYTDTQYF	TGTGCCAGCAGTTACACAGATACGCAGTATTTT
TRBV4-3	TRBD2	.	TRBJ2-1	CASSPSGGHQFF	TGCGCCAGCAGCCCTTCGGGGGGGCACCAGTTCTTC
TRBV9	.	.	TRBJ1-4	CASSPQSGPNEKLFF	TGTGCCAGCAGCCCCCAGTCCGGCCCGAATGAAAAACTGTTTTTT
TRBV6-1	.	.	TRBJ2-7	CASSNDLTPPYF	TGTGCCAGCAGTAACGATCTAACTCCTCCGTACTTC
TRBV25-1	.	.	TRBJ1-5	CASSLGLGNQPQHF	TGTGCCAGCAGTCTGGGTTTGGGGAATCAGCCCCAGCATTTT
TRBV7-8	.	.	TRBJ1-2	CASSPRVDYGYTF	TGTGCCAGCAGCCCCCGAGTAGATTATGGCTACACCTTC
TRBV28	.	medium-sized	TRBJ1-5	CAYGQYSNQPQHF	TGTGCCTACGGACAGTATAGCAATCAGCCCCAGCATTTT
TRBV7-8	.	few	TRBJ1-2	CASSLRVLDGYTF	TGTGCCAGCAGCTTGAGGGTATTGGATGGCTACACCTTC
TRBV4-3	.	.	TRBJ2-1	CASSQSVGLTYNEQFF	TGCGCCAGCAGCCAAAGCGTGGGCCTGACCTACAATGAGCAGTTCTTC
TRBV19	.	.	TRBJ2-3	CASSIDLSLTPAYF	TGTGCCAGTAGTATAGATCTATCCCTCACCCCGGCGTATTTT
TRBV7-8	.	.	TRBJ2-7	CASSPTTVVYEQYF	TGTGCCAGCAGCCCTACTACGGTGGTGTACGAGCAGTACTTC
TRBV10-3	TRBD2	.	TRBJ2-1	CAIRPRTSGGANEQFF	TGTGCCATCAGGCCTCGGACTAGCGGGGGGGCGAATGAGCAGTTCTTC